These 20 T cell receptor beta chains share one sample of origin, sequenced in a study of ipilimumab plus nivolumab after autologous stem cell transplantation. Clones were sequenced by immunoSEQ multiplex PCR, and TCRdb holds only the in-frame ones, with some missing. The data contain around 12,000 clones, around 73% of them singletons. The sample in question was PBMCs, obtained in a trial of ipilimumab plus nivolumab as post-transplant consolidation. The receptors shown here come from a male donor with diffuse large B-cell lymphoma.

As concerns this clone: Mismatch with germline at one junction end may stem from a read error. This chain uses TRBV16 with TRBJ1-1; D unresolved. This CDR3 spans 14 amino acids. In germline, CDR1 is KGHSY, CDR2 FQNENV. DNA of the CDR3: TGTGCCCGCAGCCAATTCGCAGGGAACACTGAAGCTTTCTTT. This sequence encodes CARSQFAGNTEAFF.

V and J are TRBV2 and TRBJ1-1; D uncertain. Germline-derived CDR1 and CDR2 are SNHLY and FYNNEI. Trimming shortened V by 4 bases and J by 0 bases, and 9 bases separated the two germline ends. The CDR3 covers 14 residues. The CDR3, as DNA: TGTGCCAGCAGTGGGGTCAGTCTGAACACTGAAGCTTTCTTT. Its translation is CASSGVSLNTEAFF.

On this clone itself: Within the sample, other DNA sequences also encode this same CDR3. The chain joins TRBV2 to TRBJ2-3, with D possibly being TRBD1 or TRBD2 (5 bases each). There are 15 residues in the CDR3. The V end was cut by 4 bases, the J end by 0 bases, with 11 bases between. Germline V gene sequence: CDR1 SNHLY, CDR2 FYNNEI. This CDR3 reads CASSAGTASTDTQYF. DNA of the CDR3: TGTGCCAGCAGTGCCGGGACGGCAAGCACAGATACGCAGTATTTT.

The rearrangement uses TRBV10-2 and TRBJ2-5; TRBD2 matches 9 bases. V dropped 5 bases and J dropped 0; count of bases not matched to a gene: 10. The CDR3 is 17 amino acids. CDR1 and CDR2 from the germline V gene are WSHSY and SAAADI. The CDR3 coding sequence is TGCGCCAGCAGTTCACTAATAGCGGGGGATGACCAAGAGACCCAGTACTTC. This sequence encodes CASSSLIAGDDQETQYF.

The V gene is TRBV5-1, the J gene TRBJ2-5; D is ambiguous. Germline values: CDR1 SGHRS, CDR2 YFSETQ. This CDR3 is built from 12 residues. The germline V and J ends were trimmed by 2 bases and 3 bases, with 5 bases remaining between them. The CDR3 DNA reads TGCGCCAGCAGCTTACAAAAAGAGACCCAGTACTTC. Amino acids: CASSLQKETQYF.

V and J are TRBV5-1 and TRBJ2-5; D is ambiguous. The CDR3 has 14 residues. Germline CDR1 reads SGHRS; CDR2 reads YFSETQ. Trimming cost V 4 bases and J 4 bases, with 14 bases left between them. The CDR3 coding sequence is TGCGCCAGCAGCCTGGCCGGGTCGGGAGAGACCCAGTACTTC. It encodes CASSLAGSGETQYF.

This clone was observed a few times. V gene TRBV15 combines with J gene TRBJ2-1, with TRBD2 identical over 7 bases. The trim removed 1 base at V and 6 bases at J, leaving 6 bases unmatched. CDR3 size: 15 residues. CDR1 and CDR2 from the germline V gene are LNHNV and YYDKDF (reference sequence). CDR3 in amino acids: CATSRGGREGNEQFF. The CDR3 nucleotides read TGTGCCACCAGCAGAGGAGGCAGGGAGGGCAATGAGCAGTTCTTC.

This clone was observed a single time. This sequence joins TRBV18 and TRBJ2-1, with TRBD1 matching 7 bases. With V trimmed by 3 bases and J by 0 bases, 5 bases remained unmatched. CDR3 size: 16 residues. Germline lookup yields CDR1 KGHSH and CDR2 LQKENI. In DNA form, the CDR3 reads TGTGCCAGCTCACCGCCTACAGGGGCCTCCTACAATGAGCAGTTCTTC. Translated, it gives CASSPPTGASYNEQFF.

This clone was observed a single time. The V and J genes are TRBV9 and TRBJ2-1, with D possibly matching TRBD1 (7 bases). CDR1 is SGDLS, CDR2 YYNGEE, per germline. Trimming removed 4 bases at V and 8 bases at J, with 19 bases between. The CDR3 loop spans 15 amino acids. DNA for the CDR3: TGTGCCAGCAGCCCAGGGGGGACCCAAGCCTATGAGCAGTTCTTC. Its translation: CASSPGGTQAYEQFF.

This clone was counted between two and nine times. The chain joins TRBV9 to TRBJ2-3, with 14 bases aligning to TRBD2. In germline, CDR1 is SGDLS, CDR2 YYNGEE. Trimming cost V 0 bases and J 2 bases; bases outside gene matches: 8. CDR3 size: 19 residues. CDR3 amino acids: CASSVEGTSGGLTTDTQYF. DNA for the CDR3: TGTGCCAGCAGCGTAGAGGGGACTAGCGGGGGCCTTACCACAGATACGCAGTATTTT.

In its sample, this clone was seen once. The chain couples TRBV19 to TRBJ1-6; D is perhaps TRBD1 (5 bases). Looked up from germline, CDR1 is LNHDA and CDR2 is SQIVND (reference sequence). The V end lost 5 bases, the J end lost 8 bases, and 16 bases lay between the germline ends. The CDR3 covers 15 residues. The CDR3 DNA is TGTGCCAGTAGTGCAGACTTCGGAGGGGATTCACCCCTCCACTTT. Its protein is CASSADFGGDSPLHF. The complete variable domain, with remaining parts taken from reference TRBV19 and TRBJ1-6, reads DGGITQSPKYLFRKEGQNVTLSCEQNLNHDAMYWYRQDPGQGLRLIYYSQIVNDFQKGDIAEGYSVSREKKESFPLTVTSAQKNPTAFYLCASSADFGGDSPLHFGNGTRLTVT.

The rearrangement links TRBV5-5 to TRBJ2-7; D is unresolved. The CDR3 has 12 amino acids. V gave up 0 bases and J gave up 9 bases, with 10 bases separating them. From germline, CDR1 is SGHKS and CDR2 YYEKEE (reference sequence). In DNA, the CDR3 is TGTGCCAGCAGCTTGGGTGGTTTGGGGCAGTACTTC. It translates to CASSLGGLGQYF.

The CDR3 DNA reads TGTGCCAGTAGTATAGGGAGTCAGCCCCAGCATTTT. As protein: CASSIGSQPQHF. The chain combines TRBV19 with TRBJ1-5; D not certain. Germline CDR1 reads LNHDA; CDR2 reads SQIVND (reference sequence). Between the trimmed V and J ends, which lost 1 base and 6 bases, there was a span of 4 bases. This CDR3 contains 12 residues.

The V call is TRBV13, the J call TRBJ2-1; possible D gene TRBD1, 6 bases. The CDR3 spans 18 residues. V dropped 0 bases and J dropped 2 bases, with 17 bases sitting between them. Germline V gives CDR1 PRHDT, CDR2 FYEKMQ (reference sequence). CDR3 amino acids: CASSLGLIQGSPYNEQFF. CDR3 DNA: TGTGCCAGCAGCTTAGGCCTAATCCAGGGGAGCCCCTACAATGAGCAGTTCTTC.

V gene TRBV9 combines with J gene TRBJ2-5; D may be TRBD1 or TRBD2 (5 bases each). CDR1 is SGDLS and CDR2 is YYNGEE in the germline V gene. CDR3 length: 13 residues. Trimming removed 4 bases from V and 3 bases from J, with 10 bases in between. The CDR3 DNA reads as TGTGCCAGCAGCCTGAGGGGAGAAGAGACCCAGTACTTC. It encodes CASSLRGEETQYF.

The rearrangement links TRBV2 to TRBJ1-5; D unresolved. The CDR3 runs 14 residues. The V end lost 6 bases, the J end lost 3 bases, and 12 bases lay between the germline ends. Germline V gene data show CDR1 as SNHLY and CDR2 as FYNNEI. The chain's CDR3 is CASSESWSNQPQHF. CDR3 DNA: TGTGCCAGCAGCGAGTCCTGGTCCAATCAGCCCCAGCATTTT.

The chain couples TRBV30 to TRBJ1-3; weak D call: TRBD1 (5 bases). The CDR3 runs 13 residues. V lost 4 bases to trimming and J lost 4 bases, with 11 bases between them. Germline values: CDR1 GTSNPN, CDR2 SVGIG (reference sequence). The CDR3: CAWKQGTGNTIYF. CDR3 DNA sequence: TGTGCCTGGAAGCAGGGTACAGGAAACACCATATATTTT.

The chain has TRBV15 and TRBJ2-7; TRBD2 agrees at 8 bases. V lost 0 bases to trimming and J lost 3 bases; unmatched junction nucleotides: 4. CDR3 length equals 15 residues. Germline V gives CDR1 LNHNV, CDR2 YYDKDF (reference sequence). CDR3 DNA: TGTGCCACCAGCAGAGAGGGACTAGGTCTCTACGAGCAGTACTTC. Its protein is CATSREGLGLYEQYF.

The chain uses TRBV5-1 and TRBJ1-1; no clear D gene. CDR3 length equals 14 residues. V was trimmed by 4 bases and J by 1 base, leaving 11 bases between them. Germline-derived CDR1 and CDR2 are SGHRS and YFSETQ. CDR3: CASSMEKGNTEAFF. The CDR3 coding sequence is TGCGCCAGCAGCATGGAGAAGGGGAACACTGAAGCTTTCTTT.

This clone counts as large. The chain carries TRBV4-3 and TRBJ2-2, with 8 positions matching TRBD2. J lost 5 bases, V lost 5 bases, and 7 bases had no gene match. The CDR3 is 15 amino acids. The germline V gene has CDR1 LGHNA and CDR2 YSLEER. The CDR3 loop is CASSWRAGETGELFF. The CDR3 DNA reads TGCGCCAGCAGCTGGCGAGCGGGGGAAACCGGGGAGCTGTTTTTT.